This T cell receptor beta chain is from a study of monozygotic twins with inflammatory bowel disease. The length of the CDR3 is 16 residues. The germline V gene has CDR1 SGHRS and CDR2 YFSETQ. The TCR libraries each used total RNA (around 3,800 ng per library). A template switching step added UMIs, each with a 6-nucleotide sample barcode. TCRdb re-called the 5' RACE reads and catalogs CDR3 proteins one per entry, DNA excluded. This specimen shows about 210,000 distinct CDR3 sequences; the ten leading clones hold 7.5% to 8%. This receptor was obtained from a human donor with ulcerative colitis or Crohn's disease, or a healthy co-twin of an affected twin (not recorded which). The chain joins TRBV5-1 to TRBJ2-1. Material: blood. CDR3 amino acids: CASSLTRGGSYNEQFF. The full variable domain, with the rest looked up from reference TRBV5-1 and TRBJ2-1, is KAGVTQTPRYLIKTRGQQVTLSCSPISGHRSVSWYQQTPGQGLQFLFEYFSETQRNKGNFPGRFSGRQFSNSRSEMNVSTLELGDSALYLCASSLTRGGSYNEQFFGPGTRLTVL.